A selection of T cell receptor beta chains follows, all from one sample in a study of CD8 T cells in Susac syndrome. TCRdb passed the immunoSEQ multiplex PCR reads through MiXCR, listing each CDR3 protein once. The repertoire holds a few hundred thousand distinct CDR3 sequences, 80% to 90% seen once, with approximately 0.11% in the top ten. Input material: CD8+ T cells from PBMCs. Source of these receptors: a human donor with multiple sclerosis. Both conserved end residues are part of each CDR3. D genes are given only for firm matches. A clone size is listed for some rows: how often the clone was seen (once, few, many), or a class if it is expanded.

j_call v_call d_call clone_size cdr3_aa cdr3_nt
TRBJ1-2 TRBV14 NA NA CASSQDSVLNYGYTF TGTGCCAGCAGCCAAGATTCAGTTCTCAACTATGGCTACACCTTC
TRBJ2-7 TRBV12-3/TRBV12-4 NA NA CASRDGDQPYEQYF TGTGCCAGCAGGGACGGTGACCAACCCTACGAGCAGTACTTC
TRBJ1-1 TRBV7-8 TRBD1 NA CASSPRTGEAFF TGTGCCAGCAGCCCCCGGACAGGGGAAGCTTTCTTT
TRBJ1-5 TRBV6-5 NA NA CASGAEKPQHF TGTGCCAGCGGCGCCGAGAAGCCCCAGCATTTT
TRBJ2-1 TRBV12-5 NA NA CASGRERYSYNEQFF TGTGCTAGTGGTAGGGAGCGGTACTCCTACAATGAGCAGTTCTTC
TRBJ2-3 TRBV4-2 NA NA CASSQDSLADTQYF TGTGCCAGCAGCCAAGACAGTCTGGCGGATACGCAGTATTTT
TRBJ1-1 TRBV6-1 NA NA CASSEFGGTEAFF TGTGCCAGCAGTGAATTCGGAGGAACTGAAGCTTTCTTT
TRBJ2-3 TRBV5-4 NA NA CASSFVGVTDTQYF TGTGCCAGCAGTTTTGTCGGGGTCACAGATACGCAGTATTTT
TRBJ2-3 TRBV7-9 NA NA CASSLSSPDTQYF TGTGCCAGCAGCTTATCATCCCCAGATACGCAGTATTTT
TRBJ2-1 TRBV7-8 NA NA CASSWANEQFF TGTGCCAGCAGCTGGGCCAATGAGCAGTTCTTC
TRBJ2-5 TRBV2 NA NA CASLGGTLGETQYF TGTGCCAGTCTAGGGGGTACGCTCGGGGAGACCCAGTACTTC
TRBJ2-7 TRBV11-2 NA NA CASSLERSPSYEQYF TGTGCCAGCAGCTTAGAGCGGAGCCCGTCCTACGAGCAGTACTTC
TRBJ1-4 TRBV19 NA NA CASSTGHTEKLFF TGTGCCAGTAGTACGGGACACACTGAAAAACTGTTTTTT
TRBJ2-1 TRBV12-3/TRBV12-4 TRBD2 NA CASSLVLAGGEQFF TGTGCCAGCAGTTTAGTCCTAGCGGGGGGGGAGCAGTTCTTC
TRBJ1-1 TRBV19 NA NA CASSIDGNTEAFF TGTGCCAGTAGTATAGACGGTAACACTGAAGCTTTCTTT
TRBJ2-2 TRBV27 TRBD2 NA CASSWGGRAGELFF TGTGCCAGCAGTTGGGGCGGGAGGGCCGGGGAGCTGTTTTTT
TRBJ1-1 TRBV28 NA NA CASSPPYRGEKEAFF TGTGCCAGCAGTCCTCCCTATCGGGGCGAGAAGGAAGCTTTCTTT
TRBJ2-6 TRBV11-2 TRBD2 NA CASSPRWAGGYSGANVLTF TGTGCCAGCAGCCCGCGATGGGCGGGAGGCTACTCTGGGGCCAACGTCCTGACTTTC
TRBJ2-5 TRBV4-1 NA NA CASSQDSGYETQYF TGCGCCAGCAGCCAAGATTCAGGGTACGAGACCCAGTACTTC
TRBJ1-1 TRBV5-1 NA NA CASSFQDTEAFF TGCGCCAGCAGCTTTCAGGACACTGAAGCTTTCTTT
TRBJ2-1 TRBV7-9 NA once CASSPAGSHNEQFF TGTGCCAGCAGCCCGGCCGGGAGTCACAATGAGCAGTTCTTC
TRBJ2-2 TRBV19 NA NA CASSVRTGRELFF TGTGCCAGTAGTGTAAGGACTGGGAGGGAGCTGTTTTTT
TRBJ2-4 TRBV7-9 NA once CASSNRVRNIQYF TGTGCCAGCAGCAACAGGGTTAGGAACATTCAGTACTTC